A selection of T cell receptor beta chains follows, all from one sample in a study of blood T cell repertoires in COVID-19. Repertoires were generated with immunoSEQ multiplex PCR, while TCRdb's copy carries only in-frame clones and drops some. This sample yields some 210,000 clones, of which around four fifths are seen a single time; 4% to 6% belongs to the top ten. The sample comprised peripheral blood. These receptors were taken from a woman in her 70s with active or convalescent COVID-19. Both conserved end residues are part of each CDR3. The order of the fields is CDR3 protein, CDR3 DNA, V gene, clone size, J gene, D gene. The D gene is left open where the match is weak. Size values are once, few and many counts, or a class for expanded clones, and some rows have none.

CDR3 protein: CASSLRDRAEKLFF; CDR3 DNA: TGTGCCAGCAGCTTAAGGGACAGGGCTGAAAAACTGTTTTTT; V gene: TRBV7-9; clone size: -; J gene: TRBJ1-4; D gene: TRBD1
CDR3 protein: CASSPDARRSTEAFF; CDR3 DNA: TGTGCCAGCAGTCCCGATGCCCGGAGGAGCACTGAAGCTTTCTTT; V gene: TRBV6-5; clone size: -; J gene: TRBJ1-1; D gene: -
CDR3 protein: CASSETSVTTDTQYF; CDR3 DNA: TGTGCCAGTAGTGAGACTAGCGTTACCACAGATACGCAGTATTTT; V gene: TRBV19; clone size: -; J gene: TRBJ2-3; D gene: TRBD2
CDR3 protein: CASSPEQMGLSYNEQFF; CDR3 DNA: TGTGCCAGCTCACCCGAACAGATGGGCCTCTCCTACAATGAGCAGTTCTTC; V gene: TRBV18; clone size: -; J gene: TRBJ2-1; D gene: -
CDR3 protein: CASSQRVAGGPRETQYF; CDR3 DNA: TGTGCCAGCAGCCAAAGGGTTGCGGGAGGGCCCCGAGAGACCCAGTACTTC; V gene: TRBV7-6; clone size: -; J gene: TRBJ2-5; D gene: TRBD2
CDR3 protein: CASSPGGANSPLHF; CDR3 DNA: TGTGCCAGCTCACCAGGGGGGGCTAATTCACCCCTCCACTTT; V gene: TRBV18; clone size: -; J gene: TRBJ1-6; D gene: -
CDR3 protein: CASSLGPNEVETQYF; CDR3 DNA: TGCGCCAGCAGCTTGGGGCCTAACGAGGTGGAGACCCAGTACTTC; V gene: TRBV5-1; clone size: -; J gene: TRBJ2-5; D gene: -
CDR3 protein: CASSGVGRNEQFF; CDR3 DNA: TGTGCCAGCAGCGGGGTGGGGCGCAATGAGCAGTTCTTC; V gene: TRBV7-2; clone size: -; J gene: TRBJ2-1; D gene: -
CDR3 protein: CASSPDRALANVLTF; CDR3 DNA: TGTGCCAGCAGCCCGGACAGGGCCTTGGCCAACGTCCTGACTTTC; V gene: TRBV6-5; clone size: -; J gene: TRBJ2-6; D gene: TRBD1
CDR3 protein: CATSRPGDSGANVLTF; CDR3 DNA: TGTGCCACCAGCAGACCGGGAGACTCTGGGGCCAACGTCCTGACTTTC; V gene: TRBV15; clone size: -; J gene: TRBJ2-6; D gene: -
CDR3 protein: CASSLMSSGELFF; CDR3 DNA: TGTGCCAGCAGCTTAATGAGTTCCGGGGAGCTGTTTTTT; V gene: TRBV7-6; clone size: -; J gene: TRBJ2-2; D gene: -
CDR3 protein: CASSPTAGNTIYF; CDR3 DNA: TGCGCCAGCAGCCCGACAGCTGGAAACACCATATATTTT; V gene: TRBV4-1; clone size: -; J gene: TRBJ1-3; D gene: -
CDR3 protein: CATSDLSANTGELFF; CDR3 DNA: TGTGCCACCAGTGATTTGTCCGCGAACACCGGGGAGCTGTTTTTT; V gene: TRBV24-1; clone size: -; J gene: TRBJ2-2; D gene: -
CDR3 protein: CASSESSGNEQFF; CDR3 DNA: TGCGCCAGCAGTGAGTCGAGCGGCAATGAGCAGTTCTTC; V gene: TRBV10-2; clone size: few; J gene: TRBJ2-1; D gene: -
CDR3 protein: CASRGTGNDIQYF; CDR3 DNA: TGTGCCAGCAGAGGGACAGGGAACGACATTCAGTACTTC; V gene: TRBV3-1/TRBV3-2; clone size: -; J gene: TRBJ2-4; D gene: TRBD1
CDR3 protein: CASSPGQGAHGSGNTIYF; CDR3 DNA: TGTGCCAGCAGCCCGGGACAGGGGGCTCACGGCTCTGGAAACACCATATATTTT; V gene: TRBV9; clone size: -; J gene: TRBJ1-3; D gene: TRBD1
CDR3 protein: CASSRGQGKNIQYF; CDR3 DNA: TGTGCCAGCTCACGGGGACAGGGGAAAAACATTCAGTACTTC; V gene: TRBV18; clone size: -; J gene: TRBJ2-4; D gene: TRBD1
CDR3 protein: CASSTDGNYEQYF; CDR3 DNA: TGCGCCAGCAGCACGGACGGGAACTACGAGCAGTACTTC; V gene: TRBV5-1; clone size: -; J gene: TRBJ2-7; D gene: -
CDR3 protein: CASSITGYNEQFF; CDR3 DNA: TGTGCCAGTAGTATCACAGGTTACAATGAGCAGTTCTTC; V gene: TRBV19; clone size: -; J gene: TRBJ2-1; D gene: -
CDR3 protein: CASTRQIGSEQYF; CDR3 DNA: TGTGCCAGCACCAGACAGATTGGGTCAGAGCAGTACTTC; V gene: TRBV9; clone size: once; J gene: TRBJ2-7; D gene: -
CDR3 protein: CASSWGRAAEKLFF; CDR3 DNA: TGTGCCAGCAGTTGGGGGAGGGCAGCTGAAAAACTGTTTTTT; V gene: TRBV6-5; clone size: -; J gene: TRBJ1-4; D gene: -
CDR3 protein: CASSIDLAGGRVTEAFF; CDR3 DNA: TGTGCCAGTAGTATAGATCTGGCAGGGGGCCGGGTCACTGAAGCTTTCTTT; V gene: TRBV19; clone size: -; J gene: TRBJ1-1; D gene: TRBD1
CDR3 protein: CASSVRDRGTSGRIEQFF; CDR3 DNA: TGTGCCAGCAGCGTCCGGGACAGGGGTACTAGCGGGAGAATTGAGCAGTTCTTC; V gene: TRBV5-4; clone size: -; J gene: TRBJ2-1; D gene: -
CDR3 protein: CASSQRSLGQATEAFF; CDR3 DNA: TGCGCCAGCAGCCAACGGTCGCTGGGACAAGCAACTGAAGCTTTCTTT; V gene: TRBV4-1; clone size: few; J gene: TRBJ1-1; D gene: -
CDR3 protein: CATSSRTVGANVLTF; CDR3 DNA: TGTGCCACCAGCAGCCGGACAGTCGGGGCCAACGTCCTGACTTTC; V gene: TRBV15; clone size: -; J gene: TRBJ2-6; D gene: -
CDR3 protein: CASSVTGTGGYDEQFF; CDR3 DNA: TGTGCCAGCAGCGTCACCGGGACAGGGGGTTACGATGAGCAGTTCTTC; V gene: TRBV9; clone size: -; J gene: TRBJ2-1; D gene: TRBD1
CDR3 protein: CASKWQGKNTEAFF; CDR3 DNA: TGCGCCAGCAAGTGGCAGGGAAAGAACACTGAAGCTTTCTTT; V gene: TRBV10-1; clone size: -; J gene: TRBJ1-1; D gene: -
CDR3 protein: CASSLGNRDHEQYF; CDR3 DNA: TGTGCCAGCAGCTTAGGAAACAGGGACCACGAGCAGTACTTC; V gene: TRBV11-2; clone size: -; J gene: TRBJ2-7; D gene: -
CDR3 protein: CASSPQGSLFSDTEAFF; CDR3 DNA: TGTGCCAGCTCACCGCAGGGGTCCCTTTTTTCAGACACTGAAGCTTTCTTT; V gene: TRBV18; clone size: -; J gene: TRBJ1-1; D gene: -
CDR3 protein: CASSPPPSDRDAEAFF; CDR3 DNA: TGTGCCAGCTCACCCCCTCCGTCGGACAGGGATGCTGAAGCTTTCTTT; V gene: TRBV18; clone size: -; J gene: TRBJ1-1; D gene: TRBD1
CDR3 protein: CASSFPQGRGNYGYTF; CDR3 DNA: TGTGCCAGCAGTTTTCCCCAGGGACGGGGGAATTATGGCTACACCTTC; V gene: TRBV28; clone size: -; J gene: TRBJ1-2; D gene: -
CDR3 protein: CASSQRQGGQPQHF; CDR3 DNA: TGTGCCAGCAGCCAACGACAGGGAGGTCAGCCCCAGCATTTT; V gene: TRBV3-1/TRBV3-2; clone size: -; J gene: TRBJ1-5; D gene: TRBD1
CDR3 protein: CASSVVQQGAYTF; CDR3 DNA: TGTGCCAGCAGCGTAGTCCAGCAGGGGGCCTACACCTTC; V gene: TRBV9; clone size: -; J gene: TRBJ1-2; D gene: TRBD1
CDR3 protein: CASSPGVGYSYNEQFF; CDR3 DNA: TGCGCCAGCAGCCCCGGAGTCGGGTATTCCTACAATGAGCAGTTCTTC; V gene: TRBV5-1; clone size: -; J gene: TRBJ2-1; D gene: -
CDR3 protein: CSVDGALHRGAVF; CDR3 DNA: TGCAGCGTTGACGGAGCGTTACACCGGGGAGCTGTTTTT; V gene: TRBV29-1; clone size: few; J gene: TRBJ2-2; D gene: -
CDR3 protein: CASSITGRGEQFF; CDR3 DNA: TGTGCCAGTAGTATAACCGGGAGGGGGGAGCAGTTCTTC; V gene: TRBV19; clone size: -; J gene: TRBJ2-1; D gene: TRBD2
CDR3 protein: CASSVIGNAMEQFF; CDR3 DNA: TGTGCCAGCAGCGTCATCGGGAACGCTATGGAGCAGTTCTTC; V gene: TRBV9; clone size: few; J gene: TRBJ2-1; D gene: -
CDR3 protein: CASGLGQGPYEQYF; CDR3 DNA: TGTGCTAGTGGTTTGGGACAGGGTCCCTACGAGCAGTACTTC; V gene: TRBV12-5; clone size: few; J gene: TRBJ2-7; D gene: TRBD1
CDR3 protein: CASSLAGAGNTIYF; CDR3 DNA: TGTGCCAGCAGCTTAGCAGGGGCTGGAAACACCATATATTTT; V gene: TRBV7-9; clone size: once; J gene: TRBJ1-3; D gene: -
CDR3 protein: CASSPTSGRAIEQFF; CDR3 DNA: TGTGCCAGCAGCCCAACTAGCGGGAGGGCCATCGAGCAGTTCTTC; V gene: TRBV11-2; clone size: -; J gene: TRBJ2-1; D gene: TRBD2
CDR3 protein: CASMTRGTDTQYF; CDR3 DNA: TGTGCCAGCATGACTAGGGGCACAGATACGCAGTATTTT; V gene: TRBV6-5; clone size: -; J gene: TRBJ2-3; D gene: -
CDR3 protein: CASSPSGRNNEQFF; CDR3 DNA: TGTGCCAGCAGCCCTAGCGGGAGAAACAATGAGCAGTTCTTC; V gene: TRBV7-9; clone size: -; J gene: TRBJ2-1; D gene: TRBD2
CDR3 protein: CASSQAVNEQFF; CDR3 DNA: TGTGCCAGCAGCCAAGCGGTCAATGAGCAGTTCTTC; V gene: TRBV4-2; clone size: -; J gene: TRBJ2-1; D gene: -
CDR3 protein: CASSLWTGNSNQPQHF; CDR3 DNA: TGTGCCAGCAGTTTATGGACAGGAAATAGCAATCAGCCCCAGCATTTT; V gene: TRBV28; clone size: once; J gene: TRBJ1-5; D gene: -
CDR3 protein: CASSFLGRANEKLFF; CDR3 DNA: TGTGCCAGCAGTTTCCTAGGGAGGGCTAATGAAAAACTGTTTTTT; V gene: TRBV27; clone size: -; J gene: TRBJ1-4; D gene: -
CDR3 protein: CASSFMQNYEQYF; CDR3 DNA: TGTGCCAGCAGCTTCATGCAGAACTACGAGCAGTACTTC; V gene: TRBV5-5; clone size: -; J gene: TRBJ2-7; D gene: -
CDR3 protein: CASSVVGEGTDTQYF; CDR3 DNA: TGTGCCAGCAGCGTGGTGGGAGAGGGCACAGATACGCAGTATTTT; V gene: TRBV9; clone size: -; J gene: TRBJ2-3; D gene: -